The present entry profiles one T cell receptor beta chain with its context. Its specificity is not known. The method was immunoSEQ multiplex PCR; TCRdb's version includes in-frame clones alone and lacks a portion of them. The table lists about 1,500,000 clones, roughly 96% of them singletons. The trim removed 4 bases at V and 3 bases at J, leaving 6 bases unmatched. This CDR3 has 15 amino acids. Germline loops: CDR1 SGHDN, CDR2 FVKESK. The authors divided CD4+ cells into CD45RA+ naive and CD45RA-negative memory subsets. The data belong to a study of shared clonotypes between healthy human individuals. On the study more broadly: Two women and a few men aged 18 to 49 served as donors. Plates per donor: three CD4 naive, three CD4 memory, two CD8 naive, one CD8 memory. Whole-study findings and limits: Sharing across four donors was highest in naive CD4 (around 5%) and lowest in memory CD8 (roughly 0.4%).

The chain links TRBV14 to TRBJ2-5; TRBD1 matches 9 bases. Sequencing was performed on naive CD4+ T cells sorted from blood. Described subset: CD45RA+ positively selected. The TCR was taken from a man aged 25-45 years in good health. CDR3 coding DNA: TGTGCCAGCAGCCCAATGGGACAGGGCAAAGAGACCCAGTACTTC. Its protein product is CASSPMGQGKETQYF.